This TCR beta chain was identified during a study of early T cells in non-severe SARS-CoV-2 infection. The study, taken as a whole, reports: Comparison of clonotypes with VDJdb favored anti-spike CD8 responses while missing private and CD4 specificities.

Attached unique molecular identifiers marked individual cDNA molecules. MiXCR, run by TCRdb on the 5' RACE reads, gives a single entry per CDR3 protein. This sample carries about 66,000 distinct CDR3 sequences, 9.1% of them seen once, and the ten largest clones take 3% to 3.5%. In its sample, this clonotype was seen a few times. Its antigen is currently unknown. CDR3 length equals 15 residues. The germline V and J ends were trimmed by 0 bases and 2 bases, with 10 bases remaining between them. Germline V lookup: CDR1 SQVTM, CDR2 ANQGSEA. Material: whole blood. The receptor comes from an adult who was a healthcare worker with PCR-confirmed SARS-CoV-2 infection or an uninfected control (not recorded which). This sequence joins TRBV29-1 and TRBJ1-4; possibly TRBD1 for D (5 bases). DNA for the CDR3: TGCAGCGTTGAAGACGTGGGGCCCACTAATGAAAAACTGTTTTTT. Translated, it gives CSVEDVGPTNEKLFF.